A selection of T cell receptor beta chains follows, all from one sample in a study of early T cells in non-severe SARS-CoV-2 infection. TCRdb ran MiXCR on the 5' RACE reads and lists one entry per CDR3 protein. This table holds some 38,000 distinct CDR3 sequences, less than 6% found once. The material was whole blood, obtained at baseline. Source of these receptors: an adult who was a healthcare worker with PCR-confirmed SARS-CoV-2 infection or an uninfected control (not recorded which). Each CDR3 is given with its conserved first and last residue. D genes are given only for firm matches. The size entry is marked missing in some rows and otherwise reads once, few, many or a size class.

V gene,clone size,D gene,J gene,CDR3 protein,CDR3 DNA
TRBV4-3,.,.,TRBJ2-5,CASSQDRVGETQYF,TGCGCCAGCAGCCAAGACAGGGTTGGAGAGACCCAGTACTTC
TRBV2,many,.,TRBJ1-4,CASSPRRDEKLFF,TGTGCCAGCAGCCCTAGGCGGGATGAAAAACTGTTTTTT
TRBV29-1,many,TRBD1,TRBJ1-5,CSVGGQAGQPQHF,TGCAGCGTTGGGGGACAGGCCGGGCAGCCCCAGCATTTT
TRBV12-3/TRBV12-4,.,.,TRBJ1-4,CASSTSRGQGYEKLFF,TGTGCCAGCAGCACCTCCCGTGGGCAAGGATATGAAAAACTGTTTTTT
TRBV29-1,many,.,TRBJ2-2,CSVEDFQGPRAGELFF,TGCAGCGTTGAAGATTTCCAGGGACCGCGGGCCGGGGAGCTGTTTTTT
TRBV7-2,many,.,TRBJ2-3,CASSLLMLNTQYF,TGTGCCAGCAGCTTACTAATGTTGAATACGCAGTATTTT
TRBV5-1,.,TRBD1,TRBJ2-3,CASSLLTGNPDTQYF,TGCGCCAGCAGCTTGCTGACAGGGAACCCCGATACGCAGTATTTT
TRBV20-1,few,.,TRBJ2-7,CSVPTPSGGEQYF,TGCAGTGTTCCGACCCCTTCAGGAGGCGAGCAGTACTTC
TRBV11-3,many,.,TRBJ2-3,CASSFGPTDTQYF,TGTGCCAGCAGCTTCGGGCCCACAGATACGCAGTATTTT
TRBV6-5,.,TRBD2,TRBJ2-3,CASGLAVSTDTQYF,TGTGCCAGCGGACTAGCGGTTAGCACAGATACGCAGTATTTT
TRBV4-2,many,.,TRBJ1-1,CASSRRDSRVGTSTRTEAFF,TGTGCCAGCAGCCGCCGAGATAGTAGGGTAGGAACGAGTACCAGAACTGAAGCTTTCTTT
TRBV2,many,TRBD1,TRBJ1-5,CASRETGTGRFQPQHF,TGTGCCAGCAGAGAAACCGGGACAGGGCGGTTTCAGCCCCAGCATTTT
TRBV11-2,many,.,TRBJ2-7,CASSTSKAYEQYF,TGTGCCAGCAGCACGAGCAAGGCCTACGAGCAGTACTTC
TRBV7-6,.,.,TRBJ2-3,CASSSDGRWGAQYF,TGTGCCAGCAGCTCGGACGGGCGATGGGGGGCGCAGTATTTT
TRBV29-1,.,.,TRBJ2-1,CSADTRLNNEQFF,TGCAGCGCCGACACCCGATTAAACAATGAGCAGTTCTTC
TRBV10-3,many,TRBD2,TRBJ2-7,CAISDGAGGSYEQYF,TGTGCCATCAGTGATGGGGCGGGAGGATCCTACGAGCAGTACTTC
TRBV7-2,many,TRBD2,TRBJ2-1,CASSLNFGGYNEQFF,TGTGCCAGCAGCTTAAATTTCGGGGGGTACAATGAGCAGTTCTTC
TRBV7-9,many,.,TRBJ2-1,CASSLMQGKSEQFF,TGTGCCAGCAGCTTAATGCAGGGCAAATCTGAGCAGTTCTTC
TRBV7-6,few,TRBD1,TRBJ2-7,CASSPAGQATYEQYF,TGTGCCAGCAGCCCGGCGGGACAGGCCACCTACGAGCAGTACTTC
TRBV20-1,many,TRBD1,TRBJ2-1,CSAQGGSANEQFF,TGCAGTGCTCAAGGGGGCAGCGCCAATGAGCAGTTCTTC
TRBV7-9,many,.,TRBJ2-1,CASSEPKPYNEQFF,TGTGCCAGCAGCGAGCCAAAACCCTACAATGAGCAGTTCTTC
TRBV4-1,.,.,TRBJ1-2,CASSHKWEGRANPNYGYTF,TGCGCCAGCAGCCACAAGTGGGAGGGCAGGGCAAACCCAAACTATGGCTACACCTTC